This TCR beta chain was identified in a study of CD8 T cells in ankylosing spondylitis. The V gene lost 6 bases and the J gene lost 6 bases, with 15 bases spanning the gap. Germline loops: CDR1 MNHNS, CDR2 SASEGT. The CDR3 consists of 13 residues. TCRdb re-derived calls from the 5' RACE reads in MiXCR, one entry per CDR3 protein. Of approximately 60,000 distinct CDR3 sequences detected, approximately 6% appear once; the ten largest clones hold approximately 5%. This clonotype occurred a few times. This chain joins TRBV6-1 and TRBJ2-7; a possible D gene is TRBD2 (7 bases). Sequenced input: synovial fluid, either unsorted or a sorted T cell fraction (not recorded which). The clonotype originates from a male donor with ankylosing spondylitis. The DNA for the CDR3 is TGTGCCAGCAGCCTTCGGGGGGCCCGCGAGCAGTACTTC. It specifies CASSLRGAREQYF.